This T cell receptor beta chain is from a study of T cell responses to AZD1222 COVID-19 vaccine. The study's findings and limits: Vaccine-associated CD4 TCRs ranged over spike, dominating at 160-218 and 743-854. Mostly white British, mostly female donors; authors suggested clonal diversity may be underestimated.

The table came from immunoSEQ multiplex PCR; TCRdb's copy has only in-frame clones and leaves some out. The sample has around 110,000 clones; about 90% are singletons. V was pared by 3 bases and J by 4 bases, with 10 bases between. Per the germline V gene, CDR1 is DFQATT and CDR2 is SNEGSKA (reference sequence). The CDR3 runs 13 residues. A word on this clone: Its antigen remains unknown.

The V call is TRBV20-1, the J call TRBJ2-1; D might be TRBD1 (6 bases). This TCR came from an adult in good health. Sequenced here: peripheral blood, sampled on day 0 of AZD1222 vaccination. The CDR3 here is CSASSQGYNEQFF. DNA of the CDR3: TGCAGTGCTAGTAGTCAGGGGTACAATGAGCAGTTCTTC.